These T cell receptor beta chains were read from a single sample in a study of technical replicates of blood from a few donors. Only in-frame clones appear in the TCRdb table, and some are missing; sequencing was by immunoSEQ multiplex PCR. The table includes about 85,000 clones, about 94% detected once. Sequencing input: T cells isolated from PBMCs. Receptors were obtained from a human donor in good health. Both conserved end residues are part of each CDR3. The order of the fields is V gene, J gene, clone size, CDR3 protein. Rows may omit the clone size; those that give it use once, few, many or a size class.

V gene: TRBV11-3; J gene: TRBJ1-1; clone size: once; CDR3 protein: CASSLNFGEKAFF
V gene: TRBV21-1; J gene: TRBJ2-7; clone size: NA; CDR3 protein: CASSKSGTYSSYEQYF
V gene: TRBV5-1; J gene: TRBJ1-2; clone size: NA; CDR3 protein: CASSLVQGPNGYTF
V gene: TRBV7-3; J gene: TRBJ1-6; clone size: once; CDR3 protein: CASSLLGAIYSPLHF
V gene: TRBV28; J gene: TRBJ1-2; clone size: NA; CDR3 protein: CASSQGKSGYTF
V gene: TRBV5-4; J gene: TRBJ2-3; clone size: NA; CDR3 protein: CASSLGGLRSTDTQYF
V gene: TRBV18; J gene: TRBJ2-1; clone size: NA; CDR3 protein: CASSPPTVSSYNEQFF
V gene: TRBV5-6; J gene: TRBJ1-2; clone size: NA; CDR3 protein: CASSLVSGGGYGYTF
V gene: TRBV11-2; J gene: TRBJ1-5; clone size: NA; CDR3 protein: CASSLQGDQPQHF
V gene: TRBV19; J gene: TRBJ1-1; clone size: NA; CDR3 protein: CASSMERGRDTEAFF
V gene: TRBV29-1; J gene: TRBJ1-1; clone size: NA; CDR3 protein: CSVEDGGENTEAFF
V gene: TRBV4-2; J gene: TRBJ1-2; clone size: NA; CDR3 protein: CASSPLSQDYGYTF
V gene: TRBV27; J gene: TRBJ1-4; clone size: NA; CDR3 protein: CASKVQGQNEKLFF
V gene: TRBV6-5; J gene: TRBJ1-5; clone size: NA; CDR3 protein: CASSYTGVNQPQHF
V gene: TRBV7-9; J gene: TRBJ2-2; clone size: NA; CDR3 protein: CASSLGGRTNTGELFF
V gene: TRBV9; J gene: TRBJ2-2; clone size: NA; CDR3 protein: CASSVAENTGELFF
V gene: TRBV18; J gene: TRBJ2-7; clone size: NA; CDR3 protein: CASLRDRNSYEQYF
V gene: TRBV11-3; J gene: TRBJ2-7; clone size: NA; CDR3 protein: CASSLLTGQGVYEQYF
V gene: TRBV27; J gene: TRBJ2-7; clone size: NA; CDR3 protein: CASSWGPGPFYEQYF
V gene: TRBV18; J gene: TRBJ1-5; clone size: NA; CDR3 protein: CASSPTRNHRGLYNQPQHF
V gene: TRBV5-8; J gene: TRBJ1-4; clone size: NA; CDR3 protein: CASSPGLVWATNEKLFF
V gene: TRBV19; J gene: TRBJ2-7; clone size: NA; CDR3 protein: CASSTNPRSEQYF
V gene: TRBV4-2; J gene: TRBJ1-5; clone size: NA; CDR3 protein: CASSQVRNSNQPQHF
V gene: TRBV5-1; J gene: TRBJ2-1; clone size: NA; CDR3 protein: CASSLEATSGTNEQFF
V gene: TRBV12-5; J gene: TRBJ2-7; clone size: NA; CDR3 protein: CASGLVPERGYEQYF
V gene: TRBV5-3; J gene: TRBJ1-4; clone size: NA; CDR3 protein: CARSGDRFPEKLFF
V gene: TRBV4-1; J gene: TRBJ2-5; clone size: NA; CDR3 protein: CASSQVSGGEETQYF
V gene: TRBV7-2; J gene: TRBJ2-1; clone size: NA; CDR3 protein: CASSFAVTDNEQFF
V gene: TRBV28; J gene: TRBJ1-1; clone size: NA; CDR3 protein: CASSSGQGDTEAFF
V gene: TRBV27; J gene: TRBJ2-7; clone size: NA; CDR3 protein: CASSLGATVRTYEQYF
V gene: TRBV5-4; J gene: TRBJ1-2; clone size: NA; CDR3 protein: CASSPWMGGYTF
V gene: TRBV19; J gene: TRBJ2-7; clone size: NA; CDR3 protein: CASSISQTGGEQYF
V gene: TRBV10-2; J gene: TRBJ2-2; clone size: NA; CDR3 protein: CASSYDRDTGELFF
V gene: TRBV6-5; J gene: TRBJ2-7; clone size: NA; CDR3 protein: CASSSPRGRGPYEQYF
V gene: TRBV30; J gene: TRBJ2-5; clone size: NA; CDR3 protein: CAWSVRVQETQYF
V gene: TRBV27; J gene: TRBJ2-3; clone size: NA; CDR3 protein: CASSPNSAGGPTDTQYF
V gene: TRBV29-1; J gene: TRBJ2-5; clone size: NA; CDR3 protein: CSVDLETQYF
V gene: TRBV9; J gene: TRBJ2-7; clone size: once; CDR3 protein: CASSVDGDSYEQYF
V gene: TRBV5-1; J gene: TRBJ2-7; clone size: NA; CDR3 protein: CASSLGGGSGSYEQYF
V gene: TRBV27; J gene: TRBJ2-2; clone size: NA; CDR3 protein: CASSLAHTGELFF
V gene: TRBV30; J gene: TRBJ1-5; clone size: NA; CDR3 protein: CAWSGQSNQPQHF
V gene: TRBV14; J gene: TRBJ2-7; clone size: NA; CDR3 protein: CASSQGSISGVISYEQYF
V gene: TRBV6-5; J gene: TRBJ1-2; clone size: NA; CDR3 protein: CASSYSAGADGYTF
V gene: TRBV10-3; J gene: TRBJ1-3; clone size: NA; CDR3 protein: CAISPSQGSGNTIYF
V gene: TRBV30; J gene: TRBJ1-1; clone size: NA; CDR3 protein: CAWNIGTGLTEAFF
V gene: TRBV5-1; J gene: TRBJ1-2; clone size: once; CDR3 protein: CASSLAGQGVGYTF
V gene: TRBV27; J gene: TRBJ2-7; clone size: NA; CDR3 protein: CASADAGRRYEQYF
V gene: TRBV27; J gene: TRBJ2-7; clone size: NA; CDR3 protein: CASSSLLAAPRGEQYF
V gene: TRBV7-7; J gene: TRBJ2-5; clone size: NA; CDR3 protein: CASSSRDSPTETQYF
V gene: TRBV11-2; J gene: TRBJ2-1; clone size: NA; CDR3 protein: CASNQPGQASYNEQFF
V gene: TRBV25-1; J gene: TRBJ2-7; clone size: NA; CDR3 protein: CASSTAGGSGEQYF